This TCR beta chain was found in a study of T cells in Graves' hyperthyroidism and ophthalmopathy. Amplification yielded TCR beta CDR3 regions, with RNA transcripts as the source. Researchers ran a first-round RT-PCR on the TCR CDR3 using the HTBI primer set. TCRdb independently ran MiXCR on the multiplex PCR reads; one entry per CDR3 protein. The sample carries 610,000 or so distinct CDR3 sequences, 40% to 55% recorded once. Broader study findings: Most thyroid-expanded clonotypes above 0.001 were also found in blood.

About this clonotype: Antigen specificity is unknown. This sequence may be a read error, since a much larger clone differs from it by one base.

Sequencing used peripheral blood or thyroid tissue (not recorded which). This receptor was identified in a woman aged 18-35 years with Graves' hyperthyroidism.

CDR3 DNA sequence: TGTGCCAGTGGTCCCAGGGGTAGTAGGGCTTTCTTT. Translating it yields CASGPRGSRAFF. This rearrangement joins TRBV19 to TRBJ1-1; D is possibly TRBD1 (6 bases). Trimming took off 8 bases at V and 11 bases at J, with 18 bases between the two ends. Germline V gene sequence: CDR1 LNHDA, CDR2 SQIVND (reference sequence). The CDR3 totals 12 residues.